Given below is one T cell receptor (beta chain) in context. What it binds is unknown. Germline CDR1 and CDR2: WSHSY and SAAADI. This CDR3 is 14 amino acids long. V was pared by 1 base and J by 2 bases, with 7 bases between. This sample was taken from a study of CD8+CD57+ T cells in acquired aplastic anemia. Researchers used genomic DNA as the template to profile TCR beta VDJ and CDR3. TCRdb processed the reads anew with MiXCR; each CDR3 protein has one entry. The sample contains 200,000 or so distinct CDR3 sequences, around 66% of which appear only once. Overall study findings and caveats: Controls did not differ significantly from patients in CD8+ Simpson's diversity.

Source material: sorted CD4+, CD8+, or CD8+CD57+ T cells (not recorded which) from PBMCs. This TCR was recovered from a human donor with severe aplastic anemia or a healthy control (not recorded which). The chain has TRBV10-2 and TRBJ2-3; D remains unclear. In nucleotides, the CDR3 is TGCGCCAGCAGTGAGTTCAGATTCACAGATACGCAGTATTTT. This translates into CASSEFRFTDTQYF.